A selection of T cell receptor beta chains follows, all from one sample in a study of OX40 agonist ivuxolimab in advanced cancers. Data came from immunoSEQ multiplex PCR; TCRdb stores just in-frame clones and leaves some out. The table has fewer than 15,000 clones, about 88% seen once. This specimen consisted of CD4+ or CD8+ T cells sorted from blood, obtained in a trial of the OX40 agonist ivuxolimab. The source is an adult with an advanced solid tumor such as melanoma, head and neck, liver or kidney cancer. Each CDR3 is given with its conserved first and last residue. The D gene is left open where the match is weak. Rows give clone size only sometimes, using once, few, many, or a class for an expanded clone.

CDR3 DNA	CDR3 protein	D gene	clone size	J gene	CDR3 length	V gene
TGTGCCTACCAACCGATCGGGCAAGAGACCCAGTACTTC	CAYQPIGQETQYF	NA	once	TRBJ2-5	13	TRBV30
TGCGCCAGCAGCCCCCCGAGCCGAGACAGGGGGTTCTATGGCTACACCTTC	CASSPPSRDRGFYGYTF	TRBD1	NA	TRBJ1-2	17	TRBV5-1
TGCGCCAGCAGAGGGCCACCTGCGCCAGATACGCAGTATTTT	CASRGPPAPDTQYF	NA	NA	TRBJ2-3	14	TRBV4-1
TGTGCCTGGAGTGGCCCTCCGGGACAGGGAAAATATAGCAATCAGCCCCAGCATTTT	CAWSGPPGQGKYSNQPQHF	TRBD1	NA	TRBJ1-5	19	TRBV30
TGTGCCAGCCAACAGGGGATCGAGCAGTACTTC	CASQQGIEQYF	TRBD1	once	TRBJ2-7	11	TRBV19
TGTGCCAGCAGCTCCAGACCGTCTCTAGCCAAAAACATTCAGTACTTC	CASSSRPSLAKNIQYF	NA	NA	TRBJ2-4	16	TRBV11-2
TGTGCCAGCAGCTTAGAAATTATTGTGGAGACCCAGTACTTC	CASSLEIIVETQYF	NA	NA	TRBJ2-5	14	TRBV11-2
TGTGCCAGCAGCCACGGGACAGGAGGGTATGAAAAACTGTTTTTT	CASSHGTGGYEKLFF	TRBD1	once	TRBJ1-4	15	TRBV7-2
TGTGCCAGCAGCGCGAAATTCCGAGGCGGAGGGGAGGACGGCTACACCTTC	CASSAKFRGGGEDGYTF	NA	NA	TRBJ1-2	17	TRBV9
TGTGCCAGCAGTGAAATCACTAGGGACACAGATACGCAGTATTTT	CASSEITRDTDTQYF	NA	NA	TRBJ2-3	15	TRBV25-1
TGCGCCAGCAGATCCGGGACAGACTCTGGGGCCAACGTCCTGACTTTC	CASRSGTDSGANVLTF	TRBD1	NA	TRBJ2-6	16	TRBV5-1
TGTGCCAGCAGCAACCCACAGGGGATTAATGAAAAACTGTTTTTT	CASSNPQGINEKLFF	TRBD1	NA	TRBJ1-4	15	TRBV11-2
TGTGCCAGCTCCTTAGGTAGCGGGAGAGACAAGGTGCAGTTCTTC	CASSLGSGRDKVQFF	TRBD2	few	TRBJ2-1	15	TRBV7-6
TGTGCTTACAGGACTAGCGGGTCCAATGAGCAGTTCTTC	CAYRTSGSNEQFF	TRBD2	NA	TRBJ2-1	13	TRBV30
TGTGCCAGCAGCTCCAATGTGAACACTGAAGCTTTCTTT	CASSSNVNTEAFF	NA	NA	TRBJ1-1	13	TRBV7-6
TGTGCCAGCAGTTTATTGACAGGGTTGGGCAATCAGCCCCAGCATTTT	CASSLLTGLGNQPQHF	TRBD1	NA	TRBJ1-5	16	TRBV27
TGCGCCAGCAGTGATCGGACAGGGGTCGACACCGGGGAGCTGTTTTTT	CASSDRTGVDTGELFF	TRBD1	NA	TRBJ2-2	16	TRBV10-2
TGTGCCAGCAGTGCGGCGGCCCCTTACGAGCAGTACTTC	CASSAAAPYEQYF	NA	NA	TRBJ2-7	13	TRBV6-1
TGTGCCAGTATAAGGGGGGGCACTGAAGCTTTCTTT	CASIRGGTEAFF	NA	NA	TRBJ1-1	12	TRBV19
TGTGCCAGTAGTATAATTGGAGGATCTACCTACGAGCAGTACTTC	CASSIIGGSTYEQYF	NA	NA	TRBJ2-7	15	TRBV19
TGTGCCAGCAGTCCGTCCCGGGACAGGGCGCAGCAAGCTTTCTTT	CASSPSRDRAQQAFF	TRBD1	NA	TRBJ1-1	15	TRBV27
TGCGCCAGCAGCCAAGACGCCATCCCTTTGCCCTATGGCTACACCTTC	CASSQDAIPLPYGYTF	NA	NA	TRBJ1-2	16	TRBV4-1
TGTGCCAGCAGCGTAGATTTAGACGAGCAGTACTTC	CASSVDLDEQYF	NA	NA	TRBJ2-7	12	TRBV9
TGTGCCAGCACAGGACTAGCGAATGAAGCCCAGTACTTC	CASTGLANEAQYF	TRBD2	NA	TRBJ2-5	13	TRBV6-5
TGTGCCAGCAGCTCGGACCGGACTGAAGCTTTCTTT	CASSSDRTEAFF	NA	NA	TRBJ1-1	12	TRBV28
TGTGCCAGCAGCTTAGGGGGCAGAGCTAACTATGGCTACACCTTC	CASSLGGRANYGYTF	NA	NA	TRBJ1-2	15	TRBV11-2
TGTGCCAGCAGTTACGAGCAGTACTTC	CASSYEQYF	NA	NA	TRBJ2-7	9	TRBV27